A single sample is the source of the 2 T cell receptor beta chains below, sequenced in a study of cytomegalovirus exposure and HLA in healthy donors (dated by TCRdb to the late 2010s). Library generation was performed with the immunoSEQ multiplex PCR assay. A mixture of 60 forward primers for TCR Vbeta segments and 13 reverse primers for TCR Jbeta segments was used in the multiplex PCR. This immuneACCESS table, as held by TCRdb, lists in-frame sequences with V and J called but not all clones. Of the missing ones, under half trace to an unresolved V gene in checked studies; the others have no known cause. A total of about 100,000 clones appear in this sample, under 85% of them only once. Around 4.4% of the sample belongs to the ten largest clones. Source material: PBMCs. These TCRs come from a man aged 40-49 years in good health and CMV-seronegative.

J is TRBJ2-5 and V is TRBV9; D possibly corresponds to TRBD2 (5 bases). Germline CDR1 reads SGDLS; CDR2 reads YYNGEE. V was trimmed by 2 bases and J by 1 base, leaving 12 bases between them. There are 15 residues in the CDR3. CDR3 in DNA: TGTGCCAGCAGCGTTAAGGAGCGGTTCCAAGAGACCCAGTACTTC. Encoded protein: CASSVKERFQETQYF.

The chain uses TRBV5-4 and TRBJ1-1; 7 bases are shared with TRBD1. The CDR3 is 14 residues long. Germline V gene data show CDR1 as SGHNT and CDR2 as YYREEE (reference sequence). Germline trimming cut 4 bases from V and 3 bases from J; bases unmatched to any gene: 6. DNA of the CDR3: TGTGCCAGCAGCCCGGGACAGACTTACACTGAAGCTTTCTTT. Translation gives CASSPGQTYTEAFF. The full variable domain, completed using reference TRBV5-4 and TRBJ1-1, is ETGVTQSPTHLIKTRGQQVTLRCSSQSGHNTVSWYQQALGQGPQFIFQYYREEENGRGNFPPRFSGLQFPNYSSELNVNALELDDSALYLCASSPGQTYTEAFFGQGTRLTVV.